These 15 T cell receptor beta chains originate from one sample sequenced in a study of cytomegalovirus exposure and HLA in healthy donors. Use of 60 Vbeta and 13 Jbeta primers characterized the PCR. Produced via immunoSEQ multiplex PCR; TCRdb's table is partial and in-frame only. The sample records some 100,000 clones, around 85% being singletons. The sample comprised PBMCs. The receptors come from a young man in good health and CMV-seronegative.

This sequence joins TRBV28 and TRBJ2-1, with D hard to call. V was shortened by 6 bases and J by 10 bases, with 13 bases between the two germline ends. This CDR3 contains 12 residues. Germline CDR1 MDHEN, CDR2 SYDVKM. The DNA of the CDR3 is TGTGCCAGCAGAGCGACTTATGAGGAGCAGTTCTTC. Translated, it gives CASRATYEEQFF.

The CDR3: CAWSGDRGSEKLFF. CDR3 DNA: TGTGCCTGGAGTGGGGACAGGGGAAGTGAAAAACTGTTTTTT. The rearrangement joins TRBV30 to TRBJ1-4; 10 bases line up with TRBD1. Germline CDR1 reads GTSNPN; CDR2 reads SVGIG (reference sequence). V dropped 1 base and J dropped 7; count of bases not matched to a gene: 3. This CDR3 is built from 14 residues.

The rearrangement links TRBV5-1 to TRBJ2-5; 7 bases map to TRBD1. This CDR3 comprises 14 residues. CDR1 is SGHRS and CDR2 is YFSETQ in the germline V gene. J lost 4 bases, V lost 4 bases, and 7 bases had no gene match. CDR3 region: CASSPGQVAETQYF. Written as DNA, the CDR3 is TGCGCCAGCAGCCCAGGACAGGTAGCAGAGACCCAGTACTTC.

This clone was seen just once. The V call is TRBV5-1, the J call TRBJ2-1, with D possibly being TRBD1 (6 bases). The CDR3 length is 15 residues. Germline CDR1 SGHRS, CDR2 YFSETQ. The V and J ends lost 4 bases and 9 bases respectively, with 20 bases between them. The chain's CDR3 is CASSLGQYGSVEQFF. CDR3 bases: TGCGCCAGCAGCCTCGGACAGTACGGTTCCGTTGAGCAGTTCTTC.

The gene calls are TRBV7-9 and TRBJ1-1; D is unresolved. Per germline, CDR1 SEHNR and CDR2 FQNEAQ (reference sequence). This CDR3 is built from 15 residues. The germline V and J ends were trimmed by 6 bases and 3 bases, with 17 bases remaining between them. This CDR3 is CASSPDIGRDTEAFF. The CDR3 DNA reads TGTGCCAGCAGTCCCGACATCGGGAGAGACACTGAAGCTTTCTTT.

The chain employs TRBV6-5 and TRBJ1-2; maybe TRBD1 (6 bases). Germline V gives CDR1 MNHEY, CDR2 SVGAGI. There are 13 residues in the CDR3. The V end was cut by 5 bases, the J end by 6 bases, with 13 bases between. DNA of the CDR3: TGTGCCAGCAGTAACGACAGGATCGATGGCTACACCTTC. It encodes CASSNDRIDGYTF.

This clone has only a few counts. The gene calls are TRBV5-1 and TRBJ2-5; 7 bases map to TRBD1. The assigned J gene may be wrong: the sequence end matches TRBJ2-7 better. The CDR3 is 15 amino acids. Germline V gives CDR1 SGHRS, CDR2 YFSETQ. The CDR3 sequence: CASSLGPQGVGEQYF. The CDR3 bases are TGCGCCAGCAGCTTGGGTCCCCAGGGGGTCGGCGAGCAGTACTTC.

The chain is built from TRBV6-1 and TRBJ1-1; D might be TRBD1 (6 bases). This CDR3 comprises 17 residues. Germline CDR1 and CDR2: MNHNS and SASEGT. Trimming left V 4 bases short and J 3 bases short, with 21 bases between. For the CDR3, the DNA is TGTGCCAGCAGTGGCCCCCCAGGGGTGGTAGGTGACACTGAAGCTTTCTTT. Amino acids: CASSGPPGVVGDTEAFF.

The J gene is TRBJ2-2, the V gene TRBV12-5, with D possibly being TRBD1 (6 bases). CDR3 length equals 17 residues. V gave up 5 bases and J gave up 3 bases, with 19 bases separating them. The germline gives CDR1 LGHNT, CDR2 FRNRAP. CDR3 residues: CASGRSYETGDTGELFF. DNA of the CDR3: TGTGCTAGTGGTCGCTCATATGAGACAGGCGACACCGGGGAGCTGTTTTTT.

This sequence joins TRBV9 and TRBJ2-3; D not resolved. The germline V gene has CDR1 SGDLS and CDR2 YYNGEE. The CDR3 spans 17 residues. Trimming pared 0 bases from V and 1 base from J, leaving 15 bases between. This CDR3 reads CASSVEPVGVGTDTQYF. CDR3 bases: TGTGCCAGCAGCGTAGAGCCTGTAGGAGTGGGCACAGATACGCAGTATTTT.

This clone came up once. The chain carries TRBV5-1 and TRBJ2-7, with D possibly TRBD2 on 5 matching bases. The CDR3 has 15 residues. Germline V lookup: CDR1 SGHRS, CDR2 YFSETQ. The V and J ends lost 4 bases and 7 bases respectively, with 21 bases between them. The CDR3 loop is CASSPPPDWFGEQYF. In DNA form, the CDR3 reads TGCGCCAGCAGCCCTCCCCCGGACTGGTTCGGTGAGCAGTACTTC.

The rearrangement uses TRBV29-1 and TRBJ1-5, with 7 nucleotides matching TRBD1. The V gene end was trimmed by 6 bases and the J gene end by 0 bases; junction bases not matched to a gene: 8. The length of the CDR3 is 15 residues. Germline CDR1 is SQVTM and CDR2 is ANQGSEA. The CDR3 reads CSVPQGVDSNQPQHF. DNA for the CDR3: TGCAGCGTACCTCAGGGGGTGGATAGCAATCAGCCCCAGCATTTT.

The chain couples TRBV5-4 to TRBJ2-4; the D is unclear. The germline gives CDR1 SGHNT, CDR2 YYREEE (reference sequence). The CDR3 runs 14 residues. V was pared by 3 bases and J by 5 bases, with 12 bases between. CDR3 sequence (DNA): TGTGCCAGCAGCTCCCTGTTAGCTGAAAACATTCAGTACTTC. Translated, it gives CASSSLLAENIQYF. The whole variable domain, filled in from reference TRBV5-4 and TRBJ2-4, reads ETGVTQSPTHLIKTRGQQVTLRCSSQSGHNTVSWYQQALGQGPQFIFQYYREEENGRGNFPPRFSGLQFPNYSSELNVNALELDDSALYLCASSSLLAENIQYFGAGTRLSVL.

The count of this clone is one. The chain couples TRBV9 to TRBJ1-1; 9 bases fit TRBD1. The CDR3 runs 15 residues. V trimming: 3 bases; J trimming: 4 bases; junction bases outside the gene matches: 7. The germline V gene encodes CDR1 SGDLS and CDR2 YYNGEE. The CDR3 is CASSASGTGLTEAFF. CDR3 sequence (DNA): TGTGCCAGCAGCGCCTCCGGGACAGGGCTCACTGAAGCTTTCTTT.

The chain employs TRBV6-1 and TRBJ1-1, with a tentative D call TRBD1 (6 bases). The CDR3 runs to 13 residues. The ends were cut back, 5 bases at V and 1 base at J, with 8 bases in the middle. Per the germline V gene, CDR1 is MNHNS and CDR2 is SASEGT. In DNA form, the CDR3 reads TGTGCCAGCAGTCAGGGGTGGAACACTGAAGCTTTCTTT. Protein product: CASSQGWNTEAFF.